These 22 T cell receptor beta chains were sequenced from one sample in a study of identical twins. TCRdb re-derived calls from the 5' RACE reads in MiXCR, one entry per CDR3 protein. The sample consists of some 560,000 distinct CDR3 sequences, approximately 9.6% of them appearing once. The same sample was also used in a study of yellow fever vaccine responses in identical twins.

Sequenced: PBMCs. These receptors originate from a woman younger than 30 in good health.

The V gene is TRBV12-3 or TRBV12-4, the J gene TRBJ1-1; TRBD1 matches at 8 bases. Trimming cost V 7 bases and J 7 bases; bases outside gene matches: 17. The CDR3 covers 16 residues. The DNA of the CDR3 is TGTGCCAGCACTCGGGTCGAGCCAGGGGGCAAGAGTGAAGCTTTCTTT. Protein sequence: CASTRVEPGGKSEAFF.

This clonotype has a count of ten or more. The chain is built from TRBV2 and TRBJ2-2; weak D call: TRBD1 (6 bases). Germline V CDR1 and CDR2: SNHLY, FYNNEI. The ends were cut back, 1 base at V and 5 bases at J, with 14 bases in the middle. The CDR3 is 16 residues long. DNA of the CDR3: TGTGCCAGCAGTGAAGTTTTGGGGGCTGATACCGGGGAGCTGTTTTTT. It yields the protein CASSEVLGADTGELFF.

J is TRBJ2-7 and V is TRBV9; the match to TRBD2 covers 10 bases. Per germline, CDR1 SGDLS and CDR2 YYNGEE. The CDR3 extends over 16 amino acids. V was clipped by 4 bases and J by 5 bases; unmatched bases: 12. CDR3 coding DNA: TGTGCCAGCAGCTTCCGATTAGCGGGGGGTTCAGACGAGCAGTACTTC. Translation gives CASSFRLAGGSDEQYF.

This clonotype was observed a handful of times. J is TRBJ2-3 and V is TRBV20-1; TRBD1 matches 9 bases. The J segment lost 4 bases and the V segment lost 5 bases, leaving 10 bases of the junction unmatched. This CDR3 comprises 15 residues. Germline V lookup: CDR1 DFQATT, CDR2 SNEGSKA (reference sequence). The CDR3 bases are TGCAGTGCTGAGTCCGGGACAGGGAAGGCAGATACGCAGTATTTT. Protein product: CSAESGTGKADTQYF.

This clonotype was counted between two and nine times. J is TRBJ2-1 and V is TRBV6-1; 7 nucleotides match TRBD1. The ends lost 8 bases at V and 5 bases at J; junction bases unmatched: 9. The CDR3 length is 14 residues. Germline assignment: CDR1 MNHNS and CDR2 SASEGT. In nucleotides, the CDR3 is TGTGCCAGCGACAGGGCCCTCGGGGACAATGAGCAGTTCTTC. Translation gives CASDRALGDNEQFF.

This clonotype was seen a few times. V is TRBV4-1 and J is TRBJ2-7; 8 nucleotides line up with TRBD2. V was clipped by 2 bases and J by 3 bases; unmatched bases: 0. The CDR3 is 13 amino acids. CDR1 is MGHRA and CDR2 is YSYEKL in the germline V gene. The CDR3 DNA follows: TGCGCCAGCAGCCAAACTAGCGGCTACGAGCAGTACTTC. It codes for CASSQTSGYEQYF.

The table lists this clonotype with many counts. J is TRBJ1-2 and V is TRBV7-6, with D uncertain. The CDR3 sequence is 13 residues long. V was shortened by 2 bases and J by 8 bases, with 12 bases between the two germline ends. Germline assignment: CDR1 SGHVS and CDR2 FNYEAQ. CDR3 bases: TGTGCCAGCAGCTTAAGTTACGGTAGCGGCTACACCTTC. Amino acids: CASSLSYGSGYTF. The complete variable domain, with remaining parts taken from reference TRBV7-6 and TRBJ1-2, reads GAGVSQSPRYKVTKRGQDVALRCDPISGHVSLYWYRQALGQGPEFLTYFNYEAQQDKSGLPNDRFSAERPEGSISTLTIQRTEQRDSAMYRCASSLSYGSGYTFGSGTRLTVV.

Only a few counts were recorded for this clonotype. CDR3 nucleotide sequence: TGCAGTGCTAGAGATCTGGAAGGGCGACTAGCGGGACCCTCCTACGAGCAGTACTTC. Its translation: CSARDLEGRLAGPSYEQYF. The chain is built from TRBV20-1 and TRBJ2-7, with 11 bases matching TRBD2. This CDR3 spans 19 amino acids. The junction had 13 bases not matched to a gene; V was cut back by 0 bases and J by 0 bases. Germline assignment: CDR1 DFQATT and CDR2 SNEGSKA (reference sequence).

This rearrangement joins TRBV7-6 to TRBJ1-5; the D is unclear. Per germline, CDR1 SGHVS and CDR2 FNYEAQ. V was trimmed by 1 base and J by 6 bases, leaving 7 bases between them. CDR3 size: 13 residues. The CDR3 loop is CASSLGVAQPQHF. The CDR3 nucleotides read TGTGCCAGCAGCTTAGGGGTGGCTCAGCCCCAGCATTTT.

The chain combines TRBV6-1 with TRBJ1-3; D is unresolved. CDR3 length: 17 amino acids. CDR1 and CDR2 from the germline V gene are MNHNS and SASEGT. The V gene lost 5 bases and the J gene lost 0 bases, with 17 bases spanning the gap. The chain's CDR3 is CASSRPRGRDSGNTIYF. The CDR3 nucleotides are TGTGCCAGCAGTCGACCCCGTGGGAGGGACTCTGGAAACACCATATATTTT.

In its sample, this clonotype was seen a few times. The rearrangement uses TRBV27 and TRBJ2-7; a weak D match, TRBD1 (6 bases). Germline V gives CDR1 MNHEY, CDR2 SMNVEV (reference sequence). This CDR3 contains 15 residues. The V end was cut by 2 bases, the J end by 2 bases, with 13 bases between. In DNA form, the CDR3 reads TGTGCCAGCAGTTTAGTACAGGGTCCCCCCTACGAGCAGTACTTC. Its translation: CASSLVQGPPYEQYF.

The V and J genes are TRBV2 and TRBJ2-3, with D hard to call. The germline V gene encodes CDR1 SNHLY and CDR2 FYNNEI. The CDR3 contains 18 residues. V shed 10 bases and J shed 0 bases, with 26 bases lying between them. Here the CDR3 reads CAICLMRKIGLSTDTQYF. CDR3 DNA sequence: TGTGCCATCTGTTTAATGAGGAAGATCGGGCTAAGCACAGATACGCAGTATTTT.

This clonotype has a handful of counts. This chain connects TRBV12-3 or TRBV12-4 to TRBJ1-2; 8 bases are a match to TRBD1. CDR3 length: 13 residues. Germline trimming cut 7 bases from V and 4 bases from J; bases unmatched to any gene: 5. CDR3 amino acids: CASTSGQGYGYTF. The CDR3 nucleotides read TGTGCCAGCACTTCAGGACAGGGCTATGGCTACACCTTC.

This clonotype was detected a few times. The rearrangement links TRBV10-3 to TRBJ2-3; 9 positions match TRBD1. The ends lost 7 bases at V and 8 bases at J; junction bases unmatched: 10. The CDR3 contains 14 residues. Per the germline V gene, CDR1 is ENHRY and CDR2 is SYGVKD. CDR3 amino acids: CAITTGQGVGTQYF. DNA of the CDR3: TGTGCCATCACTACGGGACAGGGAGTGGGTACGCAGTATTTT.

The rearrangement joins TRBV24-1 to TRBJ2-5, with D perhaps TRBD2 (5 bases). Germline V CDR1 and CDR2: KGHDR, SFDVKD. There are 15 residues in the CDR3. Trimming removed 5 bases from V and 1 base from J, with 13 bases in between. The chain's CDR3 is CATSGREGSQETQYF. The CDR3 bases are TGTGCCACCAGTGGACGGGAAGGGTCCCAAGAGACCCAGTACTTC.

The sample holds a few counts of this clonotype. The chain combines TRBV11-3 with TRBJ2-3, with a possible D match to TRBD2 (5 bases). V lost 3 bases and J lost 4, with 11 bases in between. Germline V gives CDR1 SGHNT, CDR2 YENEEA. This CDR3 comprises 14 residues. CDR3 sequence reads: CASSLGDPPDTQYF. The CDR3 region has the DNA TGTGCCAGCAGCTTGGGAGACCCCCCAGATACGCAGTATTTT.

A remark on this clonotype: One end of the junction is discordant with germline, which a read error may explain. The J gene is TRBJ1-4, the V gene TRBV20-1, with D perhaps TRBD1 (6 bases). Germline assignment: CDR1 DFQATT and CDR2 SNEGSKA (reference sequence). The CDR3 has 15 amino acids. CDR3 in DNA: TGCAGTGCTAGAGCCAGGACAGCGTCTAATGAAATACTGTTTTTT. Protein product: CSARARTASNEILFF.

The chain is built from TRBV5-1 and TRBJ2-1; 8 positions agree with TRBD1. The germline V gene encodes CDR1 SGHRS and CDR2 YFSETQ. The trim removed 2 bases at V and 3 bases at J, leaving 10 bases unmatched. The CDR3 length is 17 residues. This CDR3 is CASSFTLTGVDYNEQFF. As DNA, the CDR3 is TGCGCCAGCAGCTTTACACTGACAGGGGTGGACTACAATGAGCAGTTCTTC.

This clonotype has more than one count but fewer than ten. CDR3 region: CASRIGTANTGELFF. CDR3 nucleotide sequence: TGTGCCAGCAGAATCGGGACGGCGAACACCGGGGAGCTGTTTTTT. V usage is TRBV7-2 and J usage is TRBJ2-2, with D perhaps assigned TRBD1 or TRBD2 (5 bases each). Trimming left V 6 bases short and J 0 bases short, with 11 bases between. The CDR3 runs to 15 residues. The V gene's germline CDR1 is SGHTA and CDR2 FQGNSA.

The chain employs TRBV6-5 and TRBJ2-6; TRBD2 aligns across 8 bases. The CDR3 has 19 residues. V shed 0 bases and J 2 bases; nucleotides not matched to a gene: 9. Per the germline V gene, CDR1 is MNHEY and CDR2 is SVGAGI. CDR3 sequence: CASSYSVTSAEPGANVLTF. The CDR3 DNA reads TGTGCCAGCAGTTACTCGGTGACTAGCGCGGAACCTGGGGCCAACGTCCTGACTTTC.

The chain links TRBV6-5 to TRBJ1-2; no firm D call. Per germline, CDR1 MNHEY and CDR2 SVGAGI. The V gene lost 0 bases and the J gene lost 2 bases, with 10 bases spanning the gap. This CDR3 has 15 residues. Here the CDR3 reads CASSYSGSSNYGYTF. In DNA, the CDR3 is TGTGCCAGCAGTTACTCTGGCAGCTCCAACTATGGCTACACCTTC.

The chain has TRBV2 and TRBJ2-5; D gene ambiguous. Looked up from germline, CDR1 is SNHLY and CDR2 is FYNNEI. This CDR3 has 12 residues. The V end lost 7 bases, the J end lost 5 bases, and 11 bases lay between the germline ends. The CDR3 loop reads CASNPPWETQYF. Here the CDR3 DNA reads TGTGCCAGCAACCCCCCGTGGGAGACCCAGTACTTC.